This TCR beta chain was obtained from a study of cytomegalovirus exposure and HLA in healthy donors. Primers: 60 Vbeta forward and 13 Jbeta reverse. Some clones are missing from TCRdb's copy, which holds only in-frame ones; the method was immunoSEQ multiplex PCR. The table shows some 190,000 clones, with about 88% occurring only once. CDR3 length: 16 amino acids. With V trimmed by 4 bases and J by 4 bases, 10 bases remained unmatched. Germline V CDR1 and CDR2: MNHEY, SVGAGI. The sequence was collected from a woman in her late teens or twenties in good health and CMV-seronegative. The sequencing sample was made of PBMCs. The chain joins TRBV6-5 to TRBJ2-7; 10 bases are a match to TRBD2. CDR3 sequence (DNA): TGTGCCAGCAGTTGCCTAGCGGGGGCACAACTTTACGAGCAGTACTTC. Its translation: CASSCLAGAQLYEQYF.